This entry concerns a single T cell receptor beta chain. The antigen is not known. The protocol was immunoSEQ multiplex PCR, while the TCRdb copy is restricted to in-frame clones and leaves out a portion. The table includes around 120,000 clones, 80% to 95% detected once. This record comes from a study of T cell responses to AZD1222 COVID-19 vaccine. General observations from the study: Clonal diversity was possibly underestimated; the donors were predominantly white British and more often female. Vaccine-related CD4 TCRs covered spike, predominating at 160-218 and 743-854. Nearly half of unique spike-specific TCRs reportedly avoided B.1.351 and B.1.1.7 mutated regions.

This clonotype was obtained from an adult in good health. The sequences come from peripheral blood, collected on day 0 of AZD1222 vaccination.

CDR3 loop: CSVAIGGGDTEAFF. The CDR3 nucleotides are TGCAGCGTTGCAATTGGGGGCGGCGACACTGAAGCTTTCTTT. The chain has TRBV29-1 and TRBJ1-1; tentative D call: TRBD1 (6 bases). V lost 4 bases and J 3 bases, leaving 15 bases between the germline ends. This CDR3 is 14 amino acids long. Germline values: CDR1 SQVTM, CDR2 ANQGSEA.